The entry that follows covers one T cell receptor (beta chain) sequence. This sample is drawn from a study of cytomegalovirus exposure and HLA in healthy donors. Germline loops: CDR1 LNHDA, CDR2 SQIVND (reference sequence). This CDR3 region has 15 residues. V was pared by 1 base and J by 1 base, with 8 bases between. The study ran its PCR with 60 Vbeta and 13 Jbeta primers. Sequencing was performed with immunoSEQ multiplex PCR; in TCRdb, only in-frame clones are kept and a portion is missing. The data show under 110,000 clones, with 65% to 85% seen just once and 2.5% to 3% held by the top ten. The source is a male donor in good health and CMV-seropositive. V usage is TRBV19 and J usage is TRBJ1-5; tentative D call: TRBD1 (6 bases). Source material: PBMCs. This CDR3 is CASSIGTGSNQPQHF. The CDR3, as DNA: TGTGCCAGTAGTATAGGTACAGGGAGCAATCAGCCCCAGCATTTT.